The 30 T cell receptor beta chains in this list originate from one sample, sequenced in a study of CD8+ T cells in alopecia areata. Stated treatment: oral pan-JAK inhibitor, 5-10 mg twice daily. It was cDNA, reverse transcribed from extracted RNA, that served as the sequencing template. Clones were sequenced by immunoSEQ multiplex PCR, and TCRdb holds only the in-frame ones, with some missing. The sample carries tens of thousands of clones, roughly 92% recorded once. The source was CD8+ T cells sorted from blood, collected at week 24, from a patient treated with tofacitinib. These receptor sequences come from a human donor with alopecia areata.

CDR3 sequence reads: CASSLGVYEQYF. CDR3 coding DNA: TGTGCCAGCAGCTTAGGAGTCTACGAGCAGTACTTC. The chain uses TRBV11-2 and TRBJ2-7; D gene uncertain. In germline, CDR1 is SGHAT, CDR2 FQNNGV. V was pared by 1 base and J by 3 bases, with 4 bases between. The CDR3 loop spans 12 amino acids.

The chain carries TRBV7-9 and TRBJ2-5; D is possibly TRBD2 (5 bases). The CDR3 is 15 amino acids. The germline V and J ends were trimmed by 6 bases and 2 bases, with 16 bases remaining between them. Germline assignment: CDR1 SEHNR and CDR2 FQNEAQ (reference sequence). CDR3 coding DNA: TGTGCCAGCAGTAGAGGGATGGCAGTTCAAGAGACCCAGTACTTC. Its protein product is CASSRGMAVQETQYF.

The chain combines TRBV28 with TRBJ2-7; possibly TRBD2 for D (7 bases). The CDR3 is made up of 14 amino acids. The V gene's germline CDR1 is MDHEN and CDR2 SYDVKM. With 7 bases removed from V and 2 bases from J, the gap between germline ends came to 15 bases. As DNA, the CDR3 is TGTGCCAGCAAGAGGGGGGGCCTCGCCTACGAGCAGTACTTC. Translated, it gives CASKRGGLAYEQYF.

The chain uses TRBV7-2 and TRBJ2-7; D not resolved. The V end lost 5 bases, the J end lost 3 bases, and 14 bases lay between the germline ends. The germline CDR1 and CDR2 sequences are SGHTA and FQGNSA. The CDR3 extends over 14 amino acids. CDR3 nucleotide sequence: TGTGCCAGCAGCCCCACGGAGACCTTCTACGAGCAGTACTTC. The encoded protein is CASSPTETFYEQYF. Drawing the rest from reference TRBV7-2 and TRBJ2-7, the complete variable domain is GAGVSQSPSNKVTEKGKDVELRCDPISGHTALYWYRQSLGQGLEFLIYFQGNSAPDKSGLPSDRFSAERTGGSVSTLTIQRTQQEDSAVYLCASSPTETFYEQYFGPGTRLTVT.

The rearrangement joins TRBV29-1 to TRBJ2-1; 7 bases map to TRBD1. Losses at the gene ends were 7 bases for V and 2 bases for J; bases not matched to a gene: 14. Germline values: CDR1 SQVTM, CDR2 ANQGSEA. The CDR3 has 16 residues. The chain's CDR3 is CSAPVPGTATYNEQFF. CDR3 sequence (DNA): TGCAGCGCACCCGTCCCAGGGACAGCAACCTACAATGAGCAGTTCTTC.

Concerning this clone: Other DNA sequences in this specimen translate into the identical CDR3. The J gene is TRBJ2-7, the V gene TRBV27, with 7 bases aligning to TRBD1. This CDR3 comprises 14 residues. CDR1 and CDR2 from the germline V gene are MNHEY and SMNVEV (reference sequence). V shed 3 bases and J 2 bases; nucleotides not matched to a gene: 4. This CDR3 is CASSLRGGTYEQYF. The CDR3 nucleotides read TGTGCCAGCAGTTTGCGAGGGGGCACCTACGAGCAGTACTTC.

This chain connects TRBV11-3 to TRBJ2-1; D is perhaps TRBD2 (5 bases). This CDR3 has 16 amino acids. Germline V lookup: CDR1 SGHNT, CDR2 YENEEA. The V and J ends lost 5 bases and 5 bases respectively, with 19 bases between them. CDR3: CASSVTPETGNNEQFF. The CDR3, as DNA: TGTGCCAGCAGCGTCACACCCGAGACGGGGAACAATGAGCAGTTCTTC. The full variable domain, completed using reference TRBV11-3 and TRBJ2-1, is EAGVVQSPRYKIIEKKQPVAFWCNPISGHNTLYWYLQNLGQGPELLIRYENEEAVDDSQLPKDRFSAERLKGVDSTLKIQPAELGDSAVYLCASSVTPETGNNEQFFGPGTRLTVL.

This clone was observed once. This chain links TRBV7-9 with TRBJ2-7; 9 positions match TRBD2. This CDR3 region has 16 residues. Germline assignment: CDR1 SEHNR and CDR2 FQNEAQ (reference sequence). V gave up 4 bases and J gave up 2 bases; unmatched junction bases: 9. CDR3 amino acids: CASSSPWASGAYEQYF. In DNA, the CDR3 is TGTGCCAGCAGCTCCCCCTGGGCTAGCGGGGCCTACGAGCAGTACTTC.

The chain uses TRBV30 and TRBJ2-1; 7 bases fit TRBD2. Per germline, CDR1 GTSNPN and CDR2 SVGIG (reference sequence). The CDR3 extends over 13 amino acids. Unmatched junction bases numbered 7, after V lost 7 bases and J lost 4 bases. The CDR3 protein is CASRDYEYNEQFF. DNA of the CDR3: TGTGCCTCCCGGGACTACGAATACAATGAGCAGTTCTTC.

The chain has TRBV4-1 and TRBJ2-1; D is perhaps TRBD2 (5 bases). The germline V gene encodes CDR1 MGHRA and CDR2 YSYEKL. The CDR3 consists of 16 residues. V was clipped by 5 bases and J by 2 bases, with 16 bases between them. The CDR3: CASSYRGGQPYNEQFF. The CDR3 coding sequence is TGCGCCAGCAGCTACCGGGGTGGCCAACCCTACAATGAGCAGTTCTTC.

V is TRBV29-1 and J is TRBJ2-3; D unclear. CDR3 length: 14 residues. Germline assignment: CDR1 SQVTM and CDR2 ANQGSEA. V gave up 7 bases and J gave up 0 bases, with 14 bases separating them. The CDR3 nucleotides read TGCAGCGCCCAAGGAGTTTTAAGCACAGATACGCAGTATTTT. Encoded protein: CSAQGVLSTDTQYF.

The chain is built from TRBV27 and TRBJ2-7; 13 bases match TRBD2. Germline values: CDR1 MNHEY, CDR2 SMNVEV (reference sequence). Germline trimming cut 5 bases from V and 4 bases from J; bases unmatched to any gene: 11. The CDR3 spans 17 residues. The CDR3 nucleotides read TGTGCCAGCAGTCGACTCCAGACTAGCGGGGGGTTTTACGAGCAGTACTTC. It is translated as CASSRLQTSGGFYEQYF.

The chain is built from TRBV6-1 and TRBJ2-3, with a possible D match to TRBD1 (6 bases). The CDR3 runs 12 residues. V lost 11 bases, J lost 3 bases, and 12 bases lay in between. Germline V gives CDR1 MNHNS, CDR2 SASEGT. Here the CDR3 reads CASRQGTDTQYF. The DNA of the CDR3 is TGTGCCTCCCGCCAGGGGACAGATACGCAGTATTTT.

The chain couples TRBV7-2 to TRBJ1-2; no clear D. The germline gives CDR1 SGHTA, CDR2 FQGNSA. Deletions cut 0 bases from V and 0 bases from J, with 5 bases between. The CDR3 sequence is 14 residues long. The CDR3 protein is CASSLAPSNYGYTF. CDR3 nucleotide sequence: TGTGCCAGCAGCTTAGCGCCTTCTAACTATGGCTACACCTTC. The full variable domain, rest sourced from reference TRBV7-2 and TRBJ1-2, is GAGVSQSPSNKVTEKGKDVELRCDPISGHTALYWYRQSLGQGLEFLIYFQGNSAPDKSGLPSDRFSAERTGGSVSTLTIQRTQQEDSAVYLCASSLAPSNYGYTFGSGTRLTVV.

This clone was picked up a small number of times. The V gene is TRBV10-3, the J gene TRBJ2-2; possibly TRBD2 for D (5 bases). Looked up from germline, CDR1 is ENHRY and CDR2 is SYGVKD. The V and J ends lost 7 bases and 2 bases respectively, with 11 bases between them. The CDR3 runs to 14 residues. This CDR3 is CAIKTTTNTGELFF. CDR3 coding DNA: TGTGCCATCAAGACTACAACCAACACCGGGGAGCTGTTTTTT.

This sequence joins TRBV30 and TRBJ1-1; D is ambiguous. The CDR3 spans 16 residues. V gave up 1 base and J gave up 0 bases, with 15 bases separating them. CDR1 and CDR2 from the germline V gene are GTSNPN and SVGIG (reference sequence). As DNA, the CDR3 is TGTGCCTGGAGTGAACAGATTCGACGGTTGAACACTGAAGCTTTCTTT. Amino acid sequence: CAWSEQIRRLNTEAFF.

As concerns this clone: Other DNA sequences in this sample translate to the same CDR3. CDR3: CASSLTGYEQYF. The CDR3 DNA reads TGTGCCAGCAGTTTGACTGGCTACGAGCAGTACTTC. The gene calls are TRBV27 and TRBJ2-7; no reliable D call. This CDR3 comprises 12 residues. CDR1 is MNHEY and CDR2 is SMNVEV in the germline V gene (reference sequence). V lost 3 bases and J lost 3, with 6 bases in between.

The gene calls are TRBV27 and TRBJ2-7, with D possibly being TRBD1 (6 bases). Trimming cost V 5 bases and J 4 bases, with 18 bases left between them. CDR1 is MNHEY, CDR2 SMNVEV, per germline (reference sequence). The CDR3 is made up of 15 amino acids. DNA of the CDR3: TGTGCCAGCAGTCCCGACCGGGACACCCTGTACGAGCAGTACTTC. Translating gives CASSPDRDTLYEQYF.

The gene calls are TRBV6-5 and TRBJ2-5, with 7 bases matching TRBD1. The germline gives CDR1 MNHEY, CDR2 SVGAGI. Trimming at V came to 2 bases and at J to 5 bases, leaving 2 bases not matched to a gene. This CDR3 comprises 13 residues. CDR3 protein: CASSYDREETQYF. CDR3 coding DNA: TGTGCCAGCAGTTACGACAGGGAGGAGACCCAGTACTTC.

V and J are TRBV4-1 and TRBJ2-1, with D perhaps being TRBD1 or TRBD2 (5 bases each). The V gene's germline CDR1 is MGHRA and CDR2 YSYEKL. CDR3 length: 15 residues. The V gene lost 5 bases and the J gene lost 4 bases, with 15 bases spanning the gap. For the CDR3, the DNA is TGCGCCAGCAGCGATTCTGGGACCGCTTACAATGAGCAGTTCTTC. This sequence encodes CASSDSGTAYNEQFF.

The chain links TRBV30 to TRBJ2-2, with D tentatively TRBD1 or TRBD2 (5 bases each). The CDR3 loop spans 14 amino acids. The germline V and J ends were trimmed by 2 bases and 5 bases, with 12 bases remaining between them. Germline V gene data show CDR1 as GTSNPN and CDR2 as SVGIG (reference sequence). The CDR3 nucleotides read TGTGCCTGGAGTAGAGGGGCCGGGACCGGGGAGCTGTTTTTT. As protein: CAWSRGAGTGELFF.

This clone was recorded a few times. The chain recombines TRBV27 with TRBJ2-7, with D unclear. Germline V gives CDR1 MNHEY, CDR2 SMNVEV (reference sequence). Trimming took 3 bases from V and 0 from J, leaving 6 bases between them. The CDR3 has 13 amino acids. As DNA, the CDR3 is TGTGCCAGCAGTTTGGCTAGCTCCTACGAGCAGTACTTC. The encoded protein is CASSLASSYEQYF.

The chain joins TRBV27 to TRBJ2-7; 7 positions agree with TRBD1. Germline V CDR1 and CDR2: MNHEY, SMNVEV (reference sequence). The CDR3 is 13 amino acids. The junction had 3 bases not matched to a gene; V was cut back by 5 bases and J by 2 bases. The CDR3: CASSRTGAYEQYF. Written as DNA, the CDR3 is TGTGCCAGCAGTCGTACAGGGGCCTACGAGCAGTACTTC.

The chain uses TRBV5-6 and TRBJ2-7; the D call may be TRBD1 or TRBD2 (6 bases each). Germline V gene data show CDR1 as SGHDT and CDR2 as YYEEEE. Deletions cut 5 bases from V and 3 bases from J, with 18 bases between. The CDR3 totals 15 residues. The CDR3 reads CASRGRGGSYYEQYF. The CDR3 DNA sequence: TGTGCCAGCAGGGGAAGAGGGGGGTCCTACTACGAGCAGTACTTC. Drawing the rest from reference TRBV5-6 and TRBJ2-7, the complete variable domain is DAGVTQSPTHLIKTRGQQVTLRCSPKSGHDTVSWYQQALGQGPQFIFQYYEEEERQRGNFPDRFSGHQFPNYSSELNVNALLLGDSALYLCASRGRGGSYYEQYFGPGTRLTVT.

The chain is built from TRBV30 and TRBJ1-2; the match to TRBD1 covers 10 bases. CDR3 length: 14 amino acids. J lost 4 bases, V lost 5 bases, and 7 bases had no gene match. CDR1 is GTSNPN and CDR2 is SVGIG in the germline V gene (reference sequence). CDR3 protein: CAWQGGQGVYGYTF. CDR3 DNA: TGTGCCTGGCAAGGAGGACAGGGGGTCTATGGCTACACCTTC.

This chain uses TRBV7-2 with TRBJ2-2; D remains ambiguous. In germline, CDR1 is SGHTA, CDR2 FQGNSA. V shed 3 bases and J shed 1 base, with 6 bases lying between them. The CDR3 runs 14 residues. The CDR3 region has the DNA TGTGCCAGCAGCTTCGAAGGGAACACCGGGGAGCTGTTTTTT. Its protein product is CASSFEGNTGELFF.

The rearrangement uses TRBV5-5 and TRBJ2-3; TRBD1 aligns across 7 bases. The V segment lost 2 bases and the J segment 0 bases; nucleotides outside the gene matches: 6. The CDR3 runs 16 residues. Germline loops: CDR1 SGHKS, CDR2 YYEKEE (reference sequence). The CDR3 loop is CASSLGTGASTDTQYF. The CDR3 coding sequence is TGTGCCAGCAGCTTAGGAACAGGGGCTAGCACAGATACGCAGTATTTT.

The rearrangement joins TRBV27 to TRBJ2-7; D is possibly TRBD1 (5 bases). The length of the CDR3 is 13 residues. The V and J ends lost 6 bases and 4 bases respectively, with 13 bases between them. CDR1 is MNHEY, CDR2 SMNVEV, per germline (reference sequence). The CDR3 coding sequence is TGTGCCAGCAGGGTGCAGGGTGAGTACGAGCAGTACTTC. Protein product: CASRVQGEYEQYF.

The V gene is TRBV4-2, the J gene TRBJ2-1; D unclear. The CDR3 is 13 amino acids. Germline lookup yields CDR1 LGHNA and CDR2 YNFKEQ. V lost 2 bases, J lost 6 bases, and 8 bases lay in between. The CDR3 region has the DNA TGTGCCAGCAGCCAATTCAACCCCAATGAGCAGTTCTTC. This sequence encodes CASSQFNPNEQFF.

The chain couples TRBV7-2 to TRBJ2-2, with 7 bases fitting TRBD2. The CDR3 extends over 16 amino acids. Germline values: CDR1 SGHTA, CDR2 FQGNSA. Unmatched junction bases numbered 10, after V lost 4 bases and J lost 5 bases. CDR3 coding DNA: TGTGCCAGCAGCTATAGCGGGCAGTTATTTACCGGGGAGCTGTTTTTT. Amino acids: CASSYSGQLFTGELFF.